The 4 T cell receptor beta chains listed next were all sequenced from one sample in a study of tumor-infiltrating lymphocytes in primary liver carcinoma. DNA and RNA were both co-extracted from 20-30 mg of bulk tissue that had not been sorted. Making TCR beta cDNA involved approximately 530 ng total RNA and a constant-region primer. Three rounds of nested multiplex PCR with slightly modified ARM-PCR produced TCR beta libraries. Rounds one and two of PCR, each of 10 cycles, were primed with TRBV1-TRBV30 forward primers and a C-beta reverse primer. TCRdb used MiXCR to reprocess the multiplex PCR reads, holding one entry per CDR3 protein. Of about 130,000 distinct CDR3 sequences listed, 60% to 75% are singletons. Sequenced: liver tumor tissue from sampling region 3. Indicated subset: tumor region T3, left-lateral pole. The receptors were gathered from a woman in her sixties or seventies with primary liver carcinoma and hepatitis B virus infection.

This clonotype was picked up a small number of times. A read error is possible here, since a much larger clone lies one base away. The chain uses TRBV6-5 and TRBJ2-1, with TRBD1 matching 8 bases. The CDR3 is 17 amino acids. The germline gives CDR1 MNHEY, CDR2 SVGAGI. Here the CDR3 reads CDSSVGTGYRQINEQFF. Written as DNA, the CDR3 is TGTGACAGCAGCGTCGGGACAGGATACCGACAGATAAATGAGCAGTTCTTC.

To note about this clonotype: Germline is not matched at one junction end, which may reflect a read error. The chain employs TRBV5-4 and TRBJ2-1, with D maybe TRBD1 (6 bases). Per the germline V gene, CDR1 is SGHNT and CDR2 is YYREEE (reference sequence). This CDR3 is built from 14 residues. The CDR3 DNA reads TGTGCCAGCAGCATGGACAGCTCATACAATGAGCAGTTATTC. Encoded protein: CASSMDSSYNEQLF.

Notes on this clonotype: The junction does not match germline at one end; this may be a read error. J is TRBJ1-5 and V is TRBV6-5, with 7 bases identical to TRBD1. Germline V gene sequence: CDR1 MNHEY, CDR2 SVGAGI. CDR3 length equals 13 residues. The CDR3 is CVSSLDRVQPQHF. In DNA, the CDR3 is TGTGTCAGCAGTCTCGACAGGGTACAGCCCCAGCATTTT.

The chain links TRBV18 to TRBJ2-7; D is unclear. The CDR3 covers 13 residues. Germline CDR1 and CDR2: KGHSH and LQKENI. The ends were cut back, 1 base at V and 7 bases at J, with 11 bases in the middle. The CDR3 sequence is CASSPLSAREQYF. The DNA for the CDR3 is TGTGCCAGCTCACCACTGTCTGCTAGGGAGCAGTACTTC.